The 25 T cell receptor beta chains below were found in one sample sequenced in a study of T cell responses to AZD1222 COVID-19 vaccine. Produced via immunoSEQ multiplex PCR; TCRdb's table is partial and in-frame only. The sample has about 100,000 clones, about 88% seen once. Sequences were derived from peripheral blood, sampled on day 0 of AZD1222 vaccination. The receptors stem from an adult in good health.

This chain links TRBV3-1 (or the pseudogene TRBV3-2) with TRBJ2-1; the D gene is possibly TRBD2 (6 bases). V lost 2 bases to trimming and J lost 7 bases, with 21 bases between them. The CDR3 totals 17 residues. Per germline, CDR1 LGHDT and CDR2 YNNKEL (reference sequence). CDR3 DNA sequence: TGTGCCAGCAGCCAACCCCTTGGAGTGGCGGGGAGGAATGAGCAGTTCTTC. It is translated as CASSQPLGVAGRNEQFF.

The rearrangement joins TRBV28 to TRBJ2-3, with 7 positions matching TRBD2. The germline gives CDR1 MDHEN, CDR2 SYDVKM. This CDR3 contains 16 residues. Trimming took 4 bases from V and 2 from J; bases not matched to a gene: 9. DNA of the CDR3: TGTGCCAGCAGTTCGGCCGCTAGCGGTAACACAGATACGCAGTATTTT. Protein: CASSSAASGNTDTQYF.

The rearrangement joins TRBV6-1 to TRBJ2-7; TRBD1 might be the D (6 bases). CDR1 is MNHNS and CDR2 is SASEGT in the germline V gene. The CDR3 is made up of 14 amino acids. With 1 base removed from V and 5 bases from J, the gap between germline ends came to 12 bases. The CDR3 spells CASSEDRASNEQYF. In DNA form, the CDR3 reads TGTGCCAGCAGTGAAGACAGGGCAAGCAACGAGCAGTACTTC.

Here the CDR3 reads CASSIRDLGYTF. The DNA of the CDR3 is TGTGCCAGTAGTATCAGGGATTTGGGCTACACCTTC. The V call is TRBV19, the J call TRBJ1-2, with D tentatively TRBD1 (5 bases). V was clipped by 3 bases and J by 8 bases, with 10 bases between them. The CDR3 contains 12 residues. Germline V gives CDR1 LNHDA, CDR2 SQIVND (reference sequence).

V and J are TRBV24-1 and TRBJ2-3, with D possibly being TRBD1 (7 bases). This CDR3 is 15 amino acids long. Germline values: CDR1 KGHDR, CDR2 SFDVKD. V dropped 5 bases and J dropped 8 bases, with 19 bases sitting between them. In DNA, the CDR3 is TGTGCCACCAGTGTGGCAGGAGGGGGCCAGGGTACGCAGTATTTT. Translated: CATSVAGGGQGTQYF.

The rearrangement links TRBV27 to TRBJ2-1, with a possible D match to TRBD2 (5 bases). The V gene lost 5 bases and the J gene lost 4 bases, with 9 bases spanning the gap. The CDR3 consists of 13 residues. In germline, CDR1 is MNHEY, CDR2 SMNVEV (reference sequence). In DNA form, the CDR3 reads TGTGCCAGCAGTCATGGGGAGTACAATGAGCAGTTCTTC. It is translated as CASSHGEYNEQFF.

The chain carries TRBV5-1 and TRBJ1-2, with unresolved D. There are 11 residues in the CDR3. The V gene's germline CDR1 is SGHRS and CDR2 YFSETQ. Trimming took 4 bases from V and 8 from J, leaving 9 bases between them. CDR3: CASSLGIGYTF. Written as DNA, the CDR3 is TGCGCCAGCAGCCTCGGTATCGGCTACACCTTC.

The table lists this clone with a count of one. The rearrangement uses TRBV5-1 and TRBJ2-7; D not certain. The CDR3 consists of 14 residues. Trimming left V 6 bases short and J 3 bases short, with 16 bases between. Germline V CDR1 and CDR2: SGHRS, YFSETQ. The CDR3 DNA reads TGCGCCAGCACCGACCCTCTTCTGGACTACGAGCAGTACTTC. Amino acid sequence: CASTDPLLDYEQYF.

The chain is built from TRBV30 and TRBJ1-4, with a tentative D call TRBD1 (5 bases). The CDR3 length is 13 residues. V was clipped by 6 bases and J by 10 bases, with 18 bases between them. From germline, CDR1 is GTSNPN and CDR2 SVGIG (reference sequence). CDR3 in amino acids: CACRKGWGGKLFF. The CDR3, as DNA: TGTGCCTGTCGGAAGGGGTGGGGCGGAAAACTGTTTTTT.

The genes are TRBV27 and TRBJ2-7; tentative D call: TRBD1 (6 bases). V was trimmed by 0 bases and J by 3 bases, leaving 12 bases between them. The CDR3 has 15 residues. Germline loops: CDR1 MNHEY, CDR2 SMNVEV (reference sequence). CDR3 sequence reads: CASSLSAGVGYEQYF. CDR3 in DNA: TGTGCCAGCAGTTTATCGGCAGGGGTCGGCTACGAGCAGTACTTC.

The genes are TRBV3-1 (or the pseudogene TRBV3-2) and TRBJ1-2, with a tentative D call TRBD1 (5 bases). V was clipped by 3 bases and J by 5 bases, with 7 bases between them. Germline assignment: CDR1 LGHDT and CDR2 YNNKEL (reference sequence). This CDR3 has 12 amino acids. The CDR3 DNA follows: TGTGCCAGCAGCCAGGGGGATTATGGCTACACCTTC. Protein: CASSQGDYGYTF.

CDR3 nucleotides: TGTGCCAGCAGTTACGATTTGGAGCCTGCCAACGAGCAGTACTTC. Translation gives CASSYDLEPANEQYF. The chain joins TRBV6-7 to TRBJ2-7; the D is unclear. TRBV6-7 is placed among ORFs of uncertain function. V lost 2 bases and J lost 5, with 16 bases in between. This CDR3 is built from 15 residues.

The chain is built from TRBV28 and TRBJ2-7; no firm D call. Germline V gives CDR1 MDHEN, CDR2 SYDVKM. This CDR3 comprises 12 residues. Trimming pared 2 bases from V and 6 bases from J, leaving 8 bases between. The CDR3 bases are TGTGCCAGCAGTTTACGGTCCCGCGAGCAGTACTTC. Its protein product is CASSLRSREQYF.

This clone was picked up one time. This rearrangement joins TRBV19 to TRBJ2-2; maybe TRBD1 (5 bases). CDR1 and CDR2 (germline): LNHDA, SQIVND (reference sequence). The germline V and J ends were trimmed by 4 bases and 1 base, with 10 bases remaining between them. The CDR3 runs to 15 residues. The CDR3 reads CASSKQTGNTGELFF. Here the CDR3 DNA reads TGTGCCAGTAGTAAGCAAACAGGGAACACCGGGGAGCTGTTTTTT.

The V and J genes are TRBV19 and TRBJ1-4, with 8 nucleotides matching TRBD1. This CDR3 is 15 amino acids long. The germline V gene encodes CDR1 LNHDA and CDR2 SQIVND (reference sequence). With 5 bases clipped from V and 8 bases from J, the junction kept 10 bases outside the gene matches. DNA of the CDR3: TGTGCCAGTAGTCCCTGGACAGGGATGTTAGAAAAACTGTTTTTT. Its protein is CASSPWTGMLEKLFF. Full variable domain (outside the CDR3, taken from reference TRBV19 and TRBJ1-4): DGGITQSPKYLFRKEGQNVTLSCEQNLNHDAMYWYRQDPGQGLRLIYYSQIVNDFQKGDIAEGYSVSREKKESFPLTVTSAQKNPTAFYLCASSPWTGMLEKLFFGSGTQLSVL.

This chain links TRBV29-1 with TRBJ2-1; no definite D call. CDR3 size: 15 residues. The V gene's germline CDR1 is SQVTM and CDR2 ANQGSEA. V was cut by 5 bases and J by 0 bases, with 14 bases left in between. CDR3 amino acids: CSVLGPVSSYNEQFF. DNA of the CDR3: TGCAGCGTTCTTGGACCGGTCAGCTCCTACAATGAGCAGTTCTTC.

This clone was observed a few times. The rearrangement uses TRBV10-2 and TRBJ2-6; D is unclear. The length of the CDR3 is 15 residues. V gave up 3 bases and J gave up 0 bases, with 6 bases separating them. Germline V lookup: CDR1 WSHSY, CDR2 SAAADI. The CDR3 sequence: CASSDKSSGANVLTF. CDR3 nucleotide sequence: TGCGCCAGCAGTGATAAGAGCTCTGGGGCCAACGTCCTGACTTTC.

This chain connects TRBV6-5 to TRBJ1-1; TRBD1 agrees at 7 bases. Germline assignment: CDR1 MNHEY and CDR2 SVGAGI. The CDR3 spans 12 residues. With V trimmed by 6 bases and J by 5 bases, 3 bases remained unmatched. CDR3 bases: TGTGCCAGCAGCAGGGGGGAGACTGAAGCTTTCTTT. Translating it yields CASSRGETEAFF.

The chain uses TRBV6-5 and TRBJ1-4, with D hard to call. Germline CDR1 MNHEY, CDR2 SVGAGI. CDR3 size: 13 residues. Trimming removed 0 bases at V and 8 bases at J, with 7 bases between. CDR3 region: CASSYSGREKLFF. DNA for the CDR3: TGTGCCAGCAGTTACTCAGGACGGGAAAAACTGTTTTTT.

V and J are TRBV6-5 and TRBJ2-2; no definite D call. This CDR3 has 15 amino acids. Trimming took off 7 bases at V and 0 bases at J, with 12 bases between the two ends. The V gene's germline CDR1 is MNHEY and CDR2 SVGAGI. CDR3 protein: CASTVGTANTGELFF. CDR3 nucleotides: TGTGCCAGCACGGTGGGTACGGCGAACACCGGGGAGCTGTTTTTT.

The chain employs TRBV7-9 and TRBJ1-5; 7 nucleotides match TRBD1. With 2 bases clipped from V and 4 bases from J, the junction kept 14 bases outside the gene matches. Germline CDR1 SEHNR, CDR2 FQNEAQ (reference sequence). The CDR3 totals 18 residues. The CDR3 protein is CASSLSQPEAGGNQPQHF. The DNA of the CDR3 is TGTGCCAGCAGCTTATCCCAGCCCGAGGCAGGGGGAAATCAGCCCCAGCATTTT.

The chain uses TRBV16 and TRBJ1-4; D uncertain. Germline loops: CDR1 KGHSY, CDR2 FQNENV. CDR3 size: 12 residues. V lost 0 bases to trimming and J lost 11 bases, with 7 bases between them. The CDR3 DNA sequence: TGTGCCAGCAGCCAATCAGGAGGGAAACTGTTTTTT. This translates into CASSQSGGKLFF.

The chain uses TRBV19 and TRBJ1-5, with 7 bases fitting TRBD1. In germline, CDR1 is LNHDA, CDR2 SQIVND (reference sequence). The CDR3 loop spans 16 amino acids. V was pared by 6 bases and J by 3 bases, with 11 bases of the junction left unmatched. As DNA, the CDR3 is TGTGCCAGTAGACCAACGGGACAGAACTTCAATCAGCCCCAGCATTTT. This translates into CASRPTGQNFNQPQHF. Full variable domain (rest looked up from reference TRBV19 and TRBJ1-5): DGGITQSPKYLFRKEGQNVTLSCEQNLNHDAMYWYRQDPGQGLRLIYYSQIVNDFQKGDIAEGYSVSREKKESFPLTVTSAQKNPTAFYLCASRPTGQNFNQPQHFGDGTRLSIL.

This chain connects TRBV7-9 to TRBJ1-4; possible D gene TRBD1, 6 bases. Trimming left V 5 bases short and J 1 base short, with 8 bases between. The CDR3 has 14 amino acids. Germline V gene sequence: CDR1 SEHNR, CDR2 FQNEAQ (reference sequence). CDR3 DNA: TGTGCCAGCAGCCCCAGGGGAACTAATGAAAAACTGTTTTTT. Its protein product is CASSPRGTNEKLFF.

This chain joins TRBV7-2 and TRBJ1-5; D ambiguous. The CDR3 is 12 amino acids. The V gene lost 1 base and the J gene lost 6 bases, with 4 bases spanning the gap. The germline V gene encodes CDR1 SGHTA and CDR2 FQGNSA. Written as DNA, the CDR3 is TGTGCCAGCAGCTTAGTTGCTCAGCCCCAGCATTTT. This sequence encodes CASSLVAQPQHF. The variable domain in full, completed from reference TRBV7-2 and TRBJ1-5, reads GAGVSQSPSNKVTEKGKDVELRCDPISGHTALYWYRQSLGQGLEFLIYFQGNSAPDKSGLPSDRFSAERTGGSVSTLTIQRTQQEDSAVYLCASSLVAQPQHFGDGTRLSIL.